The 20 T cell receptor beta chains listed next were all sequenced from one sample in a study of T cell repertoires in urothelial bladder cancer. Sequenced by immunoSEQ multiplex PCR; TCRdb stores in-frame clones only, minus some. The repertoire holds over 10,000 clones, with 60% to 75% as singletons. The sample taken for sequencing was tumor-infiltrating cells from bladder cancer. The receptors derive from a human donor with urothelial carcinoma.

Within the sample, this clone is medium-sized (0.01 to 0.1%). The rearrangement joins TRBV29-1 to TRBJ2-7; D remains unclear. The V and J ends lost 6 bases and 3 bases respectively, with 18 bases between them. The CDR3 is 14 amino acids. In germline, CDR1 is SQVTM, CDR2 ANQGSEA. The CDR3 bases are TGCAGCGTAATTAACTATGGACCTAACTACGAGCAGTACTTC. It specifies CSVINYGPNYEQYF.

DNA for the CDR3: TGTGCCAGCAGCCCCCTCAGTGATAATGAAAAACTGTTTTTT. As protein: CASSPLSDNEKLFF. The chain recombines TRBV9 with TRBJ1-4; D not certain. V lost 4 bases and J lost 4, with 11 bases in between. Germline CDR1 is SGDLS and CDR2 is YYNGEE. This CDR3 has 14 residues.

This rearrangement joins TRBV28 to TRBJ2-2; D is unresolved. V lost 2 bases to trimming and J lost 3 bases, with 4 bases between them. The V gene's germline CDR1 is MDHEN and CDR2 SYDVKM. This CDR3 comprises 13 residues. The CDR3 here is CASSLLYTGELFF. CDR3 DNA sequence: TGTGCCAGCAGTTTACTATACACCGGGGAGCTGTTTTTT. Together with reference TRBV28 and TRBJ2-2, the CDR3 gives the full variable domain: DVKVTQSSRYLVKRTGEKVFLECVQDMDHENMFWYRQDPGLGLRLIYFSYDVKMKEKGDIPEGYSVSREKKERFSLILESASTNQTSMYLCASSLLYTGELFFGEGSRLTVL.

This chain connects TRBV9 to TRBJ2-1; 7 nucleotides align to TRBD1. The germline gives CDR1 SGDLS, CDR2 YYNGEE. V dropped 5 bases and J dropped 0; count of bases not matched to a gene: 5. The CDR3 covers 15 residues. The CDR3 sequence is CASRPTGNSYNEQFF. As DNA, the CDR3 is TGTGCCAGCAGGCCGACAGGGAACTCCTACAATGAGCAGTTCTTC.

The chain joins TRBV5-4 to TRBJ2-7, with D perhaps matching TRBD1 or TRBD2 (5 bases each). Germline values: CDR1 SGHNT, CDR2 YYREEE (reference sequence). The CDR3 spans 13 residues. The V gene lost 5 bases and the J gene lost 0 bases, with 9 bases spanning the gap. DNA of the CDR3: TGTGCCAGCAGAGATGGGACCTCCTACGAGCAGTACGTC. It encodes CASRDGTSYEQYV.

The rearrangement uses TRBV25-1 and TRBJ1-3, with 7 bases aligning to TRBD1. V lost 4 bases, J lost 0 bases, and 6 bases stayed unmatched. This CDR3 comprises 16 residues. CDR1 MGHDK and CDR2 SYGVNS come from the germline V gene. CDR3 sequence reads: CASSANRGYSGNTIYF. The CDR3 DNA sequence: TGTGCCAGCAGTGCGAACAGGGGATACTCTGGAAACACCATATATTTT.

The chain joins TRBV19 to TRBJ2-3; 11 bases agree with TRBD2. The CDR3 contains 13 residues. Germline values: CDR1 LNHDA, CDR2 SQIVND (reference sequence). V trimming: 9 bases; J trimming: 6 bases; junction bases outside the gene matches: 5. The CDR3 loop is CASRLAGFDTQYF. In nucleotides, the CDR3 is TGTGCCAGCCGACTAGCGGGGTTTGATACGCAGTATTTT.

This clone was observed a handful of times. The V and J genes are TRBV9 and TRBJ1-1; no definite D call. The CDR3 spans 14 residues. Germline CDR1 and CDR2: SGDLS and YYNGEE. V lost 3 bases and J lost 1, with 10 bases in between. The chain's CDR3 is CASSDTWGNTEAFF. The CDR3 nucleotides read TGTGCCAGCAGCGATACGTGGGGGAACACTGAAGCTTTCTTT.

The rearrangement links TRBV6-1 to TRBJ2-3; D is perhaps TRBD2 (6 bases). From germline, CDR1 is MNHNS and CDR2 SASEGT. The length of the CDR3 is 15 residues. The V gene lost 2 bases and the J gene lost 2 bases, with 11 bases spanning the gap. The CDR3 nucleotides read TGTGCCAGCAGTGAATGGCGGGGCTTCACAGATACGCAGTATTTT. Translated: CASSEWRGFTDTQYF.

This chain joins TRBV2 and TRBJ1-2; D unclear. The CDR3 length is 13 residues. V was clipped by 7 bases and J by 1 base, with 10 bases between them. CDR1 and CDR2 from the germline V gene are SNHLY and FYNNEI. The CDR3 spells CASMARINYGYTF. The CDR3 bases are TGTGCCAGCATGGCCAGGATTAACTATGGCTACACCTTC.

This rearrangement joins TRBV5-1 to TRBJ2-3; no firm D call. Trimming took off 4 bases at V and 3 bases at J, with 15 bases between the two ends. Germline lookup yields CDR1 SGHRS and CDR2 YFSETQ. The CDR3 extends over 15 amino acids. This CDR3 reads CASSPQSASTDTQYF. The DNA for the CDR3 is TGCGCCAGCAGCCCCCAAAGCGCAAGTACAGATACGCAGTATTTT.

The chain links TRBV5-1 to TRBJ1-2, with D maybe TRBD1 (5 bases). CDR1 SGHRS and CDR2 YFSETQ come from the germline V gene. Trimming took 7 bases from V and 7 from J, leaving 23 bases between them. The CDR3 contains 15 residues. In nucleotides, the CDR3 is TGCGCCAGCGGCGCTGGGGACTGGTCGGGTCGTGGCTACACCTTC. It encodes CASGAGDWSGRGYTF.

CDR3: CASSPGGGRLSSYEQYV. The CDR3 nucleotides are TGTGCCAGCAGCCCAGGGGGGGGACGACTGAGCTCCTACGAGCAGTACGTC. The chain has TRBV7-2 and TRBJ2-7; D tentatively reads TRBD1 or TRBD2 (7 bases each). CDR1 and CDR2 from the germline V gene are SGHTA and FQGNSA. Trimming pared 5 bases from V and 0 bases from J, leaving 20 bases between. CDR3 length: 17 residues.

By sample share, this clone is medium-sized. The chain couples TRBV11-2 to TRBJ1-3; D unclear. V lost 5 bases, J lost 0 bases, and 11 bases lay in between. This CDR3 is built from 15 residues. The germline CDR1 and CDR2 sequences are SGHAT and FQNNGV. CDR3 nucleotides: TGTGCCAGCAGCCCTAGAACTCCCTCTGGAAACACCATATATTTT. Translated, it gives CASSPRTPSGNTIYF.

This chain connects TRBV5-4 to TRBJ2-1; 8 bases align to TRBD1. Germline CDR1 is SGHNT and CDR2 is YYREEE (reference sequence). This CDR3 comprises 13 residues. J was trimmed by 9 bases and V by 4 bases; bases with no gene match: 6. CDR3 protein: CASSERTGTEQFF. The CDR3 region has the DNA TGTGCCAGCAGCGAGAGGACAGGGACTGAGCAGTTCTTC.

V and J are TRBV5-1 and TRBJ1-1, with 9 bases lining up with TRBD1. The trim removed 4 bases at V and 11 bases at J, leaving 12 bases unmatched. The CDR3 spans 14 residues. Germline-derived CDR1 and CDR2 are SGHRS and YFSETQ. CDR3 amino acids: CASSDGTGKFGAFF. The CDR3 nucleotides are TGCGCCAGCAGCGACGGGACAGGGAAATTCGGGGCTTTCTTT.

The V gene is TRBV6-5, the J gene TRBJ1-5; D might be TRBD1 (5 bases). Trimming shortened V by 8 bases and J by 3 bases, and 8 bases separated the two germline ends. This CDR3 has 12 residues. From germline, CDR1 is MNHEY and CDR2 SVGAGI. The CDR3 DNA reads TGTGCCAGCCAGGGACCCAATCAGCCCCAGCATTTT. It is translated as CASQGPNQPQHF.

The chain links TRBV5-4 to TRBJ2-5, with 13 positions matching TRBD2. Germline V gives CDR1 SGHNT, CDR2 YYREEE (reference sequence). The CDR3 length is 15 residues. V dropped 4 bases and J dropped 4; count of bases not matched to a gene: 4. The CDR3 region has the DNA TGTGCCAGCAGCCGGACTAGCGGGGGTAGAGAGACCCAGTACTTC. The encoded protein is CASSRTSGGRETQYF. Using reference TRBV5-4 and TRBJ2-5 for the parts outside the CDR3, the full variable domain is ETGVTQSPTHLIKTRGQQVTLRCSSQSGHNTVSWYQQALGQGPQFIFQYYREEENGRGNFPPRFSGLQFPNYSSELNVNALELDDSALYLCASSRTSGGRETQYFGPGTRLLVL.

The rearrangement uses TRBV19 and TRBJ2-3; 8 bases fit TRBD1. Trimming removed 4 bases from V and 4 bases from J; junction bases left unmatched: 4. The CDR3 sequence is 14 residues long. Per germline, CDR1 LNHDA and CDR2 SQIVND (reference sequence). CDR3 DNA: TGTGCCAGTAGTACGGACAGGGCGGCAGATACGCAGTATTTT. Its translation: CASSTDRAADTQYF.

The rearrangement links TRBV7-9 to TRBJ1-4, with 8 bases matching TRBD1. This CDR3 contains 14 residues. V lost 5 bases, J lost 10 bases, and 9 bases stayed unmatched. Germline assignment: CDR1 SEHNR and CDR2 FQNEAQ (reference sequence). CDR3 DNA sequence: TGTGCCAGCAGCCCACAGGGGGTAGAGGGAAAACTGTTTTTT. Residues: CASSPQGVEGKLFF.